The TCR beta chain described here comes from a study of regulatory T cells in long-lasting Graves disease. Broader study findings: Newly diagnosed patients shared 850 to 1,000 public clonotypes; persistent patients shared some 2,600.

The trim removed 4 bases at V and 2 bases at J, leaving 6 bases unmatched. CDR1 is SGHRS, CDR2 YFSETQ, per germline. This CDR3 is built from 14 residues. Libraries of TCR beta came from iRepertoire HTBI primers plus Arm-PCR of CDR3 regions. One entry per CDR3 protein, called by TCRdb with MiXCR from the multiplex PCR reads. The repertoire holds some 450,000 distinct CDR3 sequences, with about a quarter as singletons. With respect to this clonotype: Its antigen remains unknown.

The time point is: persistent/refractory GD, antithyroid drugs over 5 years with positive TRAb. PBMC-derived RNA was used for the TCR library. Graves' disease diagnosis relied on American Thyroid Association guidelines. Xi'an, China, was home to the endocrinology department that provided patients. The V gene is TRBV5-1, the J gene TRBJ2-7; 7 bases agree with TRBD2. The receptor was isolated from a female donor with Graves disease. This sample comprised peripheral blood mononuclear cells (PBMCs), obtained when the disease was refractory, from a patient treated with antithyroid drugs. The CDR3 bases are TGCGCCAGCAGCAGTACCGGGACTACCTACGAGCAGTACTTC. Translated, it gives CASSSTGTTYEQYF.